This paragraph covers one T cell receptor (beta chain) sequence. From blood CD8+ and CD4+ T cells, TCR beta sequences were generated. Negative isolation yielded the CD8+ and CD4+ T cells, while FACS enriched the TEMRA cells. RNA totalling roughly 0.45 to 1 ug underwent reverse transcription with random hexamers. Amplification of TCR beta CDR3 used immunoSEQ multiplex PCR across 54 Vbeta and 13 Jbeta. A single record per CDR3 protein comes from TCRdb applying MiXCR to the immunoSEQ multiplex PCR reads. The sample lists more than 200,000 distinct CDR3 sequences, roughly 93% seen once, with roughly 0.072% in the top ten. The sample originates from a study of CD8 T cells in Susac syndrome. The origin of this receptor is a human donor with multiple sclerosis. The specimen sequenced was CD4+ T cells from PBMCs.

Written as DNA, the CDR3 is TGCAGCGTTCACAGGGGAGGTGAAAAACTGTTTTTT. Protein sequence: CSVHRGGEKLFF. The V and J genes are TRBV29-1 and TRBJ1-4, with 7 bases lining up with TRBD1. The CDR3 extends over 12 amino acids. The germline CDR1 and CDR2 sequences are SQVTM and ANQGSEA. The trim removed 5 bases at V and 7 bases at J, leaving 4 bases unmatched.